Included here is one TCR beta chain sequence, with context. The antigen is not known. The data originate from a study of CD8+ T cells in alopecia areata. Overall study context: The drug, oral tofacitinib, was given to treated patients at 5 to 10 mg twice daily.

CDR1 and CDR2 (germline): LGHNA, YNFKEQ. The junction had 13 bases not matched to a gene; V was cut back by 1 base and J by 11 bases. The CDR3 covers 16 residues. Sequencing used cDNA as its template, made by extracting RNA and reverse transcribing it. The data were produced by immunoSEQ multiplex PCR, yet TCRdb's version contains in-frame clones alone and is incomplete. The sample contains over 15,000 clones, more than 50% of which appear only once. Patients with alopecia areata provided lesional scalp punch biopsies as well as peripheral blood. Whole-study results and caveats: Among patients, TCR sharing was less clear than in mice, a difference possibly due in part to HLA diversity in the patient population.

V gene TRBV4-2 combines with J gene TRBJ2-5, with 10 positions matching TRBD1. The TCR comes from a human donor with alopecia areata. Sequences were derived from skin, sampled at week 0. CDR3 in amino acids: CASSQVSGTGAKEQYF. CDR3 nucleotide sequence: TGTGCCAGCAGCCAAGTCTCCGGGACAGGGGCTAAAGAGCAGTACTTC.